The 30 T cell receptor beta chains in this list originate from one sample, sequenced in a study of Tregs in tolerant kidney transplant recipients. Assay: immunoSEQ multiplex PCR; the TCRdb copy retains only in-frame clones and omits some. Of 50,000 to 75,000 clones in the sample, 80% to 90% were seen once. Here the sequenced sample was Tregs from blood, taken before the transplant. These receptors were obtained from a human donor who received a combined kidney and bone marrow transplant.

This clone was seen just once. The J gene is TRBJ2-7, the V gene TRBV10-3; D not resolved. Trimming left V 0 bases short and J 4 bases short, with 10 bases between. CDR1 and CDR2 (germline): ENHRY, SYGVKD. This CDR3 region has 14 residues. Here the CDR3 reads CAISESRREYEQYF. CDR3 nucleotide sequence: TGTGCCATCAGTGAGTCGAGAAGGGAATACGAGCAGTACTTC.

The chain links TRBV6-1 to TRBJ2-6; 7 bases are shared with TRBD1. Germline CDR1 is MNHNS and CDR2 is SASEGT. This CDR3 has 15 amino acids. Germline trimming cut 6 bases from V and 2 bases from J; bases unmatched to any gene: 4. This chain's CDR3 is CASSGDSPGANVLTF. Written as DNA, the CDR3 is TGTGCCAGCAGCGGGGACAGTCCTGGGGCCAACGTCCTGACTTTC.

The gene calls are TRBV30 and TRBJ1-2; TRBD1 might be the D (5 bases). This CDR3 region has 17 residues. V dropped 3 bases and J dropped 0 bases, with 20 bases sitting between them. Germline CDR1 is GTSNPN and CDR2 is SVGIG (reference sequence). This chain's CDR3 is CAWRGSAGDVANYGYTF. In nucleotides, the CDR3 is TGTGCCTGGAGAGGCAGTGCGGGGGACGTAGCTAACTATGGCTACACCTTC.

The chain has TRBV7-2 and TRBJ2-7; 14 bases match TRBD2. The CDR3 loop spans 15 amino acids. CDR1 and CDR2 (germline): SGHTA, FQGNSA. Trimming at V came to 5 bases and at J to 4 bases, leaving 4 bases not matched to a gene. The CDR3 sequence: CASSRLAGGLYEQYF. The CDR3 DNA reads TGTGCCAGCAGCCGACTAGCGGGGGGGCTGTACGAGCAGTACTTC.

The table lists this clone with a few counts. The chain recombines TRBV28 with TRBJ2-7; 8 nucleotides match TRBD2. Germline trimming cut 3 bases from V and 2 bases from J; bases unmatched to any gene: 6. Germline values: CDR1 MDHEN, CDR2 SYDVKM. This CDR3 contains 15 residues. Here the CDR3 reads CASSFPGLAPYEQYF. The CDR3 DNA sequence: TGTGCCAGCAGTTTTCCTGGACTAGCACCCTACGAGCAGTACTTC.

The chain uses TRBV5-6 and TRBJ1-1; tentative D call: TRBD1 (6 bases). The CDR3 runs 16 residues. CDR1 is SGHDT, CDR2 YYEEEE, per germline. Deletions cut 3 bases from V and 4 bases from J, with 19 bases between. CDR3 sequence (DNA): TGTGCCAGCAGCTGGGGGCGCCAGGTTTTCAGCACTGAAGCTTTCTTT. Protein product: CASSWGRQVFSTEAFF.

The rearrangement uses TRBV25-1 and TRBJ2-7, with D unclear. Germline V gene sequence: CDR1 MGHDK, CDR2 SYGVNS. The CDR3 sequence is 13 residues long. V lost 0 bases and J lost 3, with 6 bases in between. This chain's CDR3 is CASSEYHNYEQYF. The CDR3 DNA follows: TGTGCCAGCAGTGAATACCACAACTACGAGCAGTACTTC.

The chain carries TRBV7-8 and TRBJ2-1, with 11 positions matching TRBD2. Germline trimming cut 4 bases from V and 3 bases from J; bases unmatched to any gene: 5. Germline V gives CDR1 SGHVS, CDR2 FQNEAQ. The CDR3 totals 16 residues. The CDR3, as DNA: TGTGCCAGCAGCTGGACAGGGACTAGCGGCTACAATGAGCAGTTCTTC. Its translation: CASSWTGTSGYNEQFF. The entire variable domain, with the rest obtained from reference TRBV7-8 and TRBJ2-1, is as follows: GAGVSQSPRYKVAKRGQDVALRCDPISGHVSLFWYQQALGQGPEFLTYFQNEAQLDKSGLPSDRFFAERPEGSVSTLKIQRTQQEDSAVYLCASSWTGTSGYNEQFFGPGTRLTVL.

The J gene is TRBJ1-5, the V gene TRBV6-5; D is unresolved. The CDR3 runs to 13 residues. The V gene lost 2 bases and the J gene lost 9 bases, with 11 bases spanning the gap. The germline CDR1 and CDR2 sequences are MNHEY and SVGAGI. The chain's CDR3 is CASSYGVTMPQHF. The CDR3 region has the DNA TGTGCCAGCAGTTACGGCGTGACCATGCCCCAGCATTTT.

A note on this clone: An end of the junction does not agree with germline; a read error may underlie this. The chain employs TRBV9 and TRBJ1-1; 9 bases are a match to TRBD1. Germline V gene lookup returns CDR1 SGDLS and CDR2 YYNGEE. This CDR3 is built from 14 residues. Here the CDR3 reads CASSTRDRASSLKF. The CDR3 DNA reads as TGTGCCAGCAGCACCCGGGACAGGGCCTCCTCGCTCAAATTT. The full variable domain, rest sourced from reference TRBV9 and TRBJ1-1, is DSGVTQTPKHLITATGQRVTLRCSPRSGDLSVYWYQQSLDQGLQFLIQYYNGEERAKGNILERFSAQQFPDLHSELNLSSLELGDSALYFCASSTRDRASSLKFGQGTRLTVV.

J is TRBJ2-7 and V is TRBV6-5; 9 nucleotides agree with TRBD1. Germline V CDR1 and CDR2: MNHEY, SVGAGI. The V and J ends lost 6 bases and 8 bases, in that order; junction bases with no gene match: 8. CDR3 size: 13 residues. As DNA, the CDR3 is TGTGCCAGCAGCCGGGACAGGGACCTCCAGCAGTACTTC. It codes for CASSRDRDLQQYF.

CDR3 sequence reads: CASSIGQGHSPLHF. The CDR3 bases are TGTGCCAGTAGTATAGGCCAGGGGCATTCACCCCTCCACTTT. The chain links TRBV19 to TRBJ1-6, with D maybe TRBD1 (6 bases). Germline lookup yields CDR1 LNHDA and CDR2 SQIVND (reference sequence). The CDR3 spans 14 residues. Trimming took off 1 base at V and 8 bases at J, with 9 bases between the two ends.

The chain couples TRBV6-5 to TRBJ1-1, with a weak D call TRBD1 (5 bases). This CDR3 contains 14 residues. The V and J ends lost 6 bases and 1 base respectively, with 12 bases between them. Per germline, CDR1 MNHEY and CDR2 SVGAGI. CDR3 amino acids: CASSPRGGNTEAFF. CDR3 bases: TGTGCCAGCAGCCCGAGGGGCGGGAACACTGAAGCTTTCTTT.

This sequence joins TRBV20-1 and TRBJ2-7, with 7 bases that match TRBD1. CDR3 length equals 11 residues. V was pared by 6 bases and J by 6 bases, with 5 bases of the junction left unmatched. Germline lookup yields CDR1 DFQATT and CDR2 SNEGSKA (reference sequence). CDR3 amino acids: CSARQGVEQYF. The CDR3 coding sequence is TGCAGTGCGAGACAGGGAGTCGAGCAGTACTTC.

The count of this clone is one. The chain recombines TRBV30 with TRBJ1-2, with D perhaps matching TRBD1 (6 bases). The V gene's germline CDR1 is GTSNPN and CDR2 SVGIG (reference sequence). Trimming took 2 bases from V and 6 from J, leaving 13 bases between them. This CDR3 region has 13 residues. The CDR3 region is CAWSQGWSDGYTF. The CDR3, as DNA: TGTGCCTGGAGTCAGGGGTGGAGCGATGGCTACACCTTC.

The chain uses TRBV7-9 and TRBJ1-6; a possible D gene is TRBD1 (6 bases). Germline lookup yields CDR1 SEHNR and CDR2 FQNEAQ (reference sequence). This CDR3 spans 16 amino acids. V was trimmed by 3 bases and J by 1 base, leaving 10 bases between them. CDR3 DNA: TGTGCCAGCAGCTTGTGGGGGGCGTCCTATAATTCACCCCTCCACTTT. It yields the protein CASSLWGASYNSPLHF.

This clone was seen only once. V usage is TRBV27 and J usage is TRBJ2-3; 9 nucleotides line up with TRBD1. There are 16 residues in the CDR3. After removal of 3 bases from V and 7 bases from J, the junction contained 11 bases not matched to a gene. CDR1 and CDR2 (germline): MNHEY, SMNVEV (reference sequence). CDR3: CASSLTGGGLVNTQYF. CDR3 nucleotide sequence: TGTGCCAGCAGTTTGACAGGGGGGGGTCTCGTGAATACGCAGTATTTT.

By share of the sample, this clone is medium-sized. This chain links TRBV11-2 with TRBJ1-1; D is unresolved. The CDR3 is made up of 12 amino acids. V lost 0 bases, J lost 4 bases, and 3 bases lay in between. CDR1 SGHAT and CDR2 FQNNGV come from the germline V gene. Here the CDR3 reads CASSLDVTEAFF. CDR3 DNA sequence: TGTGCCAGCAGCTTAGATGTCACTGAAGCTTTCTTT.

The rearrangement links TRBV7-9 to TRBJ1-6; D remains unclear. Deletions cut 8 bases from V and 7 bases from J, with 18 bases between. Germline V gives CDR1 SEHNR, CDR2 FQNEAQ (reference sequence). The CDR3 runs to 15 residues. For the CDR3, the DNA is TGTGCCAGCTCCCCCGGGCGCGGATGGAATTCACCCCTCCACTTT. Protein product: CASSPGRGWNSPLHF.

This rearrangement joins TRBV5-5 to TRBJ1-1; D gene uncertain. In germline, CDR1 is SGHKS, CDR2 YYEKEE (reference sequence). The CDR3 is 14 residues long. With 0 bases removed from V and 0 bases from J, the gap between germline ends came to 6 bases. The CDR3 sequence is CASSLGPLNTEAFF. For the CDR3, the DNA is TGTGCCAGCAGCTTGGGACCACTGAACACTGAAGCTTTCTTT.

This chain connects TRBV5-4 to TRBJ1-2; 8 bases align to TRBD1. This CDR3 region has 14 residues. The trim removed 5 bases at V and 7 bases at J, leaving 10 bases unmatched. CDR1 SGHNT and CDR2 YYREEE come from the germline V gene (reference sequence). DNA of the CDR3: TGTGCCAGCAGGTTCGGACAGGGAGGAGCTGGCTACACCTTC. It codes for CASRFGQGGAGYTF.

V usage is TRBV7-2 and J usage is TRBJ2-5; D perhaps matches TRBD2 (5 bases). V shed 5 bases and J shed 1 base, with 11 bases lying between them. In germline, CDR1 is SGHTA, CDR2 FQGNSA. The CDR3 length is 14 residues. The CDR3 region has the DNA TGTGCCAGCAGCCAGAGGACTGGCCAAGAGACCCAGTACTTC. Protein: CASSQRTGQETQYF.

This clone was seen a single time. V is TRBV11-2 and J is TRBJ1-2; 11 bases are a match to TRBD1. Trimming took 3 bases from V and 14 from J; bases not matched to a gene: 8. CDR1 and CDR2 (germline): SGHAT, FQNNGV. CDR3 size: 13 residues. The CDR3 here is CASSFYPDRGLTF. CDR3 nucleotides: TGTGCCAGCAGCTTTTACCCGGACAGGGGGCTAACCTTC.

The chain is built from TRBV19 and TRBJ2-5; maybe TRBD1 (6 bases). Trimming pared 5 bases from V and 0 bases from J, leaving 19 bases between. CDR1 and CDR2 (germline): LNHDA, SQIVND (reference sequence). This CDR3 has 17 amino acids. CDR3 residues: CASSRSRQDPYQETQYF. The CDR3 DNA sequence: TGTGCCAGTAGTCGGAGCCGACAGGACCCGTACCAAGAGACCCAGTACTTC. Full variable domain (missing parts from reference TRBV19 and TRBJ2-5): DGGITQSPKYLFRKEGQNVTLSCEQNLNHDAMYWYRQDPGQGLRLIYYSQIVNDFQKGDIAEGYSVSREKKESFPLTVTSAQKNPTAFYLCASSRSRQDPYQETQYFGPGTRLLVL.

This clone was seen a few times. This chain connects TRBV11-3 to TRBJ2-1, with 13 positions matching TRBD2. Germline CDR1 and CDR2: SGHNT and YENEEA. J lost 8 bases, V lost 5 bases, and 15 bases had no gene match. The CDR3 is 18 amino acids. CDR3 DNA sequence: TGTGCCAGCAGCCCCCCGAGGGGGACTAGCGGGGAGGTGGATGAGCAGTTCTTC. Translation: CASSPPRGTSGEVDEQFF.

The chain employs TRBV5-1 and TRBJ2-1, with 8 nucleotides matching TRBD1. J was trimmed by 10 bases and V by 5 bases; bases with no gene match: 5. In germline, CDR1 is SGHRS, CDR2 YFSETQ. CDR3 size: 12 residues. The CDR3 loop is CASSYDRGEQFF. In DNA form, the CDR3 reads TGCGCCAGCAGTTACGACAGGGGCGAGCAGTTCTTC.

The J gene is TRBJ2-5, the V gene TRBV19; 9 nucleotides match TRBD1. Germline V gene lookup returns CDR1 LNHDA and CDR2 SQIVND (reference sequence). The CDR3 length is 14 residues. The trim removed 1 base at V and 3 bases at J, leaving 0 bases unmatched. This CDR3 is CASSIGTGEETQYF. The DNA of the CDR3 is TGTGCCAGTAGTATAGGGACAGGGGAAGAGACCCAGTACTTC.

This clone was seen a few times. The V gene is TRBV6-1, the J gene TRBJ2-1; possible D gene TRBD2, 5 bases. The V gene lost 0 bases and the J gene lost 9 bases, with 6 bases spanning the gap. This CDR3 is built from 12 residues. CDR1 is MNHNS and CDR2 is SASEGT in the germline V gene. CDR3 bases: TGTGCCAGCAGTGAAGCAGGAGGTGAGCAGTTCTTC. Its translation: CASSEAGGEQFF.

The rearrangement joins TRBV28 to TRBJ1-2; 7 bases line up with TRBD1. In germline, CDR1 is MDHEN, CDR2 SYDVKM. The CDR3 sequence is 14 residues long. V shed 8 bases, J shed 8 bases, and the junction held 14 bases outside the gene matches. The CDR3 nucleotides read TGTGCCAGCCTGAGGGACAGCGCCCTCGGGGGCTACACCTTC. It yields the protein CASLRDSALGGYTF.

The chain links TRBV10-2 to TRBJ1-2; D remains ambiguous. There are 12 residues in the CDR3. The V gene lost 6 bases and the J gene lost 2 bases, with 7 bases spanning the gap. The V gene's germline CDR1 is WSHSY and CDR2 SAAADI. The CDR3 nucleotides are TGCGCCAGCAGGGGCCTAAACTATGGCTACACCTTC. It specifies CASRGLNYGYTF.